In its sample, the clone carrying this TCR beta chain was seen a few times. This specimen belongs to a study of blood T cells in healthy people across ages. V gave up 0 bases and J gave up 0 bases, with 18 bases separating them. Per the germline V gene, CDR1 is MGHRA and CDR2 is YSYEKL. The CDR3 is made up of 19 amino acids. The authors ran a second PCR of 7 to 11 cycles using a sample-barcoded 5' primer and a J-beta primer mix. In TCRdb, the 5' RACE reads were re-called with MiXCR into one record per CDR3 protein. The sample lists some 800,000 distinct CDR3 sequences, approximately 25% occurring once. These data were also filed under a second study, of T cells of mothers and their children.

The V call is TRBV4-1, the J call TRBJ2-4; D not certain. The source is a boy between 5 and 17 years old in good health. Material: blood. The DNA of the CDR3 is TGCGCCAGCAGCCAAGAATTATTTGGGGTGAGACTAGCCAAAAACATTCAGTACTTC. Its protein product is CASSQELFGVRLAKNIQYF.